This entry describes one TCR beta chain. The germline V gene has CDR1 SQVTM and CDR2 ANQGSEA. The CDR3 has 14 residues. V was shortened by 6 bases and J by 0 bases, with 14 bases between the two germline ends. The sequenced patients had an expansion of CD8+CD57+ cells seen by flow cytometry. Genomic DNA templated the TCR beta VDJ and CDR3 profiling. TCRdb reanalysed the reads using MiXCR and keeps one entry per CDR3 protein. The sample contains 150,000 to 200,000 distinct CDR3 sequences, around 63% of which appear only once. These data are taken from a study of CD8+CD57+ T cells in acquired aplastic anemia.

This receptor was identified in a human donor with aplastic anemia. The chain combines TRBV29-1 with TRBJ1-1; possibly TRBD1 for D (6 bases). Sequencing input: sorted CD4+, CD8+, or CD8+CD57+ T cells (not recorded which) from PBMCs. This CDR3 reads CSVDSETLNTEAFF. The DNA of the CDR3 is TGCAGCGTGGACAGTGAAACCTTGAACACTGAAGCTTTCTTT.